The clone carrying this T cell receptor (beta chain) was counted ten times or more. Its antigen is currently unknown. The record originates from a study of identical twins. TCRdb re-called the 5' RACE reads with MiXCR, one entry per CDR3 protein. Here the sample spans 700,000 or so distinct CDR3 sequences, 8.6% being singletons. Germline trimming cut 0 bases from V and 0 bases from J; bases unmatched to any gene: 11. The CDR3 extends over 19 amino acids. Per the germline V gene, CDR1 is SGDLS and CDR2 is YYNGEE. Study-wide points: Twins shared beta out-of-frame sequences in excess, but this excess was weaker.

These data were also reused for a study on yellow fever vaccine responses in identical twins.

The clonotype was recovered from a woman aged 18-29 years in good health. The sequenced sample consisted of PBMCs. The genes are TRBV9 and TRBJ2-3; 9 nucleotides align to TRBD1. CDR3: CASSVELQGAHFSTDTQYF. Written as DNA, the CDR3 is TGTGCCAGCAGCGTAGAGTTACAGGGGGCACACTTTAGCACAGATACGCAGTATTTT.